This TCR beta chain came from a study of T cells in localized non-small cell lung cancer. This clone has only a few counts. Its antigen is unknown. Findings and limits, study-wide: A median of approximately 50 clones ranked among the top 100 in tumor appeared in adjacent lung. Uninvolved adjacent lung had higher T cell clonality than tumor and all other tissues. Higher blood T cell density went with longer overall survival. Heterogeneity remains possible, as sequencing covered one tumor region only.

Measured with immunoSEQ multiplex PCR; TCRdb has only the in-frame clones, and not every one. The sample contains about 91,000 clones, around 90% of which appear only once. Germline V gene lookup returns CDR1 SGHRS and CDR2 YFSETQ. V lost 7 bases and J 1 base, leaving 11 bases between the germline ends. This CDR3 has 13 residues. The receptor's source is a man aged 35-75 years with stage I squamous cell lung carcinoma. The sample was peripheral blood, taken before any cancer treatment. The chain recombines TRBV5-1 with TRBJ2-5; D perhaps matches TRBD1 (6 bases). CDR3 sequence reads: CASGQGSQETQYF. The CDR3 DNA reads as TGCGCCAGCGGCCAGGGGTCCCAAGAGACCCAGTACTTC.